This is a list of T cell receptor beta chains from one sample in a study of PD-L1 blockade in urothelial cancer. The method was immunoSEQ multiplex PCR; TCRdb's version includes in-frame clones alone and lacks a portion of them. The profile shows 49,000 or so clones, approximately 79% of them singletons. This specimen consisted of PBMCs, obtained around atezolizumab (anti-PD-L1) treatment. The receptors originated from an older man with urothelial cancer. Each CDR3 is given with its conserved first and last residue. Some rows mark clone size as missing; the rest say once, few, many or name a class of expanded clone.

abundance | v_gene | CDR3aa
NA | TRBV28 | CASTGQGYSGNTIYF
NA | TRBV4-1 | CASSQAPTSGNNEQFF
NA | TRBV7-3 | CASSLSGTNTGELFF
NA | TRBV30 | CAWSRNTEAFF
NA | TRBV28 | CASSLWSQPQHF
NA | TRBV5-1 | CASSLDFTGELFF
NA | TRBV6-1 | CASSPHREGDYGYTF
NA | TRBV19 | CASRVQGVHQPQHF
NA | TRBV28 | CASITRPRRRESTNEQFF
NA | TRBV5-1 | CASSPQGQGVGAGNTIYF
few | TRBV5-4 | CASSLGTGVVAETQYF
NA | TRBV30 | CAWSDSFGGYTF
NA | TRBV5-6 | CASSLWRTSGQETQYF
NA | TRBV28 | CASTQGPYQPQHF
NA | TRBV7-9 | CASSLGHFTDTQYF
NA | TRBV28 | CASSPGQAQTEQFF
NA | TRBV28 | CASSSTSGRAAEQYF
NA | TRBV4-1 | CASSQGTSEQFF
few | TRBV27 | CASSSGGAVATNEKLFF
NA | TRBV18 | CASSPQGPTDTQYF
NA | TRBV7-3 | CASSLTQGDQETQYF
few | TRBV6-5 | CASKVLESSGYTF
NA | TRBV25-1 | CASRENRRWDYGYTF
NA | TRBV4-1 | CASSQDRRTGGQEEQYF
NA | TRBV2 | CASSEGTSGRNTGELFF
NA | TRBV5-6 | CASSLDRANEQFF
NA | TRBV5-1 | CASSISGRAQETQYF
NA | TRBV10-1 | CASSDRTSGFYNEQFF
NA | TRBV5-1 | CASSSGTSGSWSYNEQFF
NA | TRBV28 | CATARRGVSYEQYF
NA | TRBV9 | CASSRRDTNTEAFF
NA | TRBV10-3 | CATRMDTMGGYTF
NA | TRBV30 | CAWSVLASSTDTQYF
NA | TRBV5-1 | CASSFFSGNGELFF
few | TRBV4-1 | CASSHLTGGNTEAFF
NA | TRBV2 | CASRMTSGRADHNEQFF
once | TRBV14 | CASSRPWGQGPHEQYF
NA | TRBV10-1 | CASGGTGYQGGYTF
NA | TRBV19 | CASRAGTGNTGELFF
NA | TRBV28 | CASTGALRTEAFF
NA | TRBV28 | CASSTLAGVGETQYF
NA | TRBV19 | CASSPMAGSNQPQHF